Shown below are 28 T cell receptor beta chains from a single sample sequenced in a study of immune characterization of retroperitoneal liposarcoma. TCRdb re-derived calls from the PCR reads in MiXCR, one entry per CDR3 protein. The data hold over 15,000 distinct CDR3 sequences, with 37% observed a single time. Material for sequencing was blood. These TCRs come from a male donor with retroperitoneal liposarcoma.

This clonotype has more than one count but fewer than ten. The chain has TRBV11-3 and TRBJ1-1; 7 positions agree with TRBD1. Trimming cost V 5 bases and J 2 bases; bases outside gene matches: 8. CDR3 length: 15 residues. The germline V gene has CDR1 SGHNT and CDR2 YENEEA. The CDR3 sequence: CASSRWDSTNTEAFF. DNA for the CDR3: TGTGCCAGCAGCCGCTGGGACAGCACCAACACTGAAGCTTTCTTT.

This clonotype has ten or more counts. The chain uses TRBV6-5 and TRBJ2-3, with 9 bases that match TRBD2. Germline V gene sequence: CDR1 MNHEY, CDR2 SVGAGI. There are 15 residues in the CDR3. V gave up 0 bases and J gave up 4 bases; unmatched junction bases: 2. CDR3 region: CASSYSSGSSDTQYF. The CDR3, as DNA: TGTGCCAGCAGTTACTCTAGCGGGAGCTCAGATACGCAGTATTTT.

This chain joins TRBV24-1 and TRBJ2-3; no reliable D call. The CDR3 contains 13 residues. Germline CDR1 reads KGHDR; CDR2 reads SFDVKD. The V and J ends lost 4 bases and 5 bases respectively, with 9 bases between them. The CDR3: CATSEPHRDTQYF. CDR3 coding DNA: TGTGCCACCAGTGAGCCCCATCGAGATACGCAGTATTTT.

The V call is TRBV12-3 or TRBV12-4, the J call TRBJ2-6, with D unresolved. With 6 bases removed from V and 18 bases from J, the gap between germline ends came to 6 bases. The CDR3 extends over 8 amino acids. CDR3 protein: CASSFGTF. The CDR3 nucleotides are TGTGCCAGCAGCTTTGGGACTTTC.

A word on this clonotype: Possible read error: a much larger clone is one base away. The chain is built from TRBV6-1 and TRBJ2-3; 8 bases map to TRBD2. The CDR3 length is 15 residues. Germline V gene lookup returns CDR1 MNHNS and CDR2 SASEGT. The CDR3 loop is CASSLSGISPDPQYF. For the CDR3, the DNA is TGTGCCAGCAGCCTTAGCGGGATTAGCCCAGATCCGCAGTATTTT.

The V gene is TRBV20-1, the J gene TRBJ2-1, with unresolved D. This CDR3 comprises 13 residues. V was pared by 3 bases and J by 8 bases, with 14 bases between. Germline V CDR1 and CDR2: DFQATT, SNEGSKA (reference sequence). CDR3 amino acids: CSASHPLRDEQFF. In nucleotides, the CDR3 is TGCAGTGCTAGTCACCCCCTCCGGGATGAGCAGTTCTTC.

Regarding this clonotype: This clone may be a read error of a much larger clone one base away. This chain connects TRBV6-6 to TRBJ2-7; a weak D match, TRBD1 (7 bases). In germline, CDR1 is MNHNY, CDR2 SVGAGI (reference sequence). The CDR3 runs to 15 residues. The CDR3 loop is CANSYSGGLQNEQYF. The CDR3 DNA sequence: TGTGCCAACAGTTACTCAGGGGGACTGCAGAACGAGCAGTACTTC.

This clonotype was observed at least ten times. The chain employs TRBV12-3 or TRBV12-4 and TRBJ1-6; 8 bases agree with TRBD1. The CDR3 is 15 residues long. V lost 6 bases to trimming and J lost 5 bases; unmatched junction nucleotides: 6. CDR3 protein: CASRQRQGNNSPLHF. The CDR3, as DNA: TGTGCCAGCAGGCAAAGACAGGGGAATAATTCACCCCTCCACTTT.

The rearrangement joins TRBV6-1 to TRBJ2-3; 7 nucleotides agree with TRBD1. V gave up 1 base and J gave up 3 bases; unmatched junction bases: 7. Germline V lookup: CDR1 MNHNS, CDR2 SASEGT. The CDR3 extends over 16 amino acids. The CDR3 loop is CASSEGQGRRTDTQYF. The DNA for the CDR3 is TGTGCCAGCAGTGAAGGACAGGGTAGGAGGACAGATACGCAGTATTTT.

The chain employs TRBV7-2 and TRBJ2-2, with a tentative D call TRBD1 (5 bases). Germline CDR1 SGHTA, CDR2 FQGNSA. The CDR3 covers 16 residues. V dropped 2 bases and J dropped 3 bases, with 13 bases sitting between them. The CDR3 coding sequence is TGTGCCAGCAGCTTATCGCTGACAGATGACACCGGGGAGCTGTTTTTT. Its protein is CASSLSLTDDTGELFF.

This clonotype was picked up one time. A much larger clone differs from this one at a single base, so this may be a read error. V and J are TRBV6-1 and TRBJ2-6, with TRBD2 identical over 16 bases. The germline V gene has CDR1 MNHNS and CDR2 SASEGT. There are 18 residues in the CDR3. The ends lost 10 bases at V and 5 bases at J; junction bases unmatched: 11. CDR3 amino acids: CATTGLAGGGSRANVLTF. CDR3 coding DNA: TGTGCCACAACGGGACTAGCGGGAGGGGGGTCTAGGGCCAACGTCCTGACTTTC.

The V gene is TRBV10-1, the J gene TRBJ1-4; the D is unclear. The CDR3 has 14 amino acids. Germline CDR1 reads WNHNN; CDR2 reads SYGVQD (reference sequence). Trimming cost V 6 bases and J 0 bases, with 8 bases left between them. The DNA for the CDR3 is TGCGCCAGCAGACCGGGAGCAACTAATGAAAAACTGTTTTTT. It encodes CASRPGATNEKLFF.

This sequence joins TRBV7-2 and TRBJ2-4; D is possibly TRBD1 (6 bases). CDR1 SGHTA and CDR2 FQGNSA come from the germline V gene. The CDR3 runs to 15 residues. V was trimmed by 3 bases and J by 2 bases, leaving 11 bases between them. CDR3 nucleotides: TGTGCCAGCAGCTTGGTTACAGGGACCAAAAACATTCAGTACTTC. Translating gives CASSLVTGTKNIQYF.

The chain links TRBV4-3 to TRBJ1-2; 8 bases align to TRBD1. CDR3 size: 15 residues. V lost 0 bases, J lost 5 bases, and 5 bases stayed unmatched. Germline-derived CDR1 and CDR2 are LGHNA and YSLEER. The CDR3 bases are TGCGCCAGCAGCCAAGAAATTCAGGGGGCGTATGGCTACACCTTC. This gives the protein CASSQEIQGAYGYTF.

This clonotype came up many times. The chain carries TRBV11-2 and TRBJ2-5, with 9 bases matching TRBD1. Germline V gene lookup returns CDR1 SGHAT and CDR2 FQNNGV. The CDR3 totals 16 residues. Losses at the gene ends were 1 base for V and 11 bases for J; bases not matched to a gene: 14. CDR3 protein: CASSLVVGTGNLEQYF. Here the CDR3 DNA reads TGTGCCAGCAGCTTAGTCGTTGGGACAGGGAACCTTGAGCAGTACTTC.

This clonotype appeared many times. The chain uses TRBV6-1 and TRBJ2-1; no firm D call. Germline-derived CDR1 and CDR2 are MNHNS and SASEGT. The V gene lost 5 bases and the J gene lost 8 bases, with 7 bases spanning the gap. This CDR3 has 11 residues. CDR3 in amino acids: CASSYADEQFF. The CDR3 DNA reads TGTGCCAGCAGTTATGCGGATGAGCAGTTCTTC.

This clonotype appeared a few times. This chain uses TRBV11-3 with TRBJ2-1; the D gene is possibly TRBD1 (6 bases). CDR3 length: 12 residues. The V gene's germline CDR1 is SGHNT and CDR2 YENEEA. Trimming shortened V by 1 base and J by 15 bases, and 13 bases separated the two germline ends. The CDR3 bases are TGTGCCAGCAGCTTAGTGGGCAGGGGACCGTTCTTC. This translates into CASSLVGRGPFF.

V usage is TRBV6-1 and J usage is TRBJ2-1; 13 nucleotides line up with TRBD2. The end of the DNA fits TRBJ2-7 better, so the J call may be wrong. Germline V CDR1 and CDR2: MNHNS, SASEGT. This CDR3 contains 15 residues. The CDR3 DNA is TGTGCCAGCAGCCCAGGGACTAGCGGGAAAAATGAGCAGTACTTC. This gives the protein CASSPGTSGKNEQYF.

The CDR3 loop is CASSFMSPDTQYF. CDR3 coding DNA: TGTGCCAGCAGCTTTATGAGTCCAGATACGCAGTATTTT. The chain is built from TRBV7-2 and TRBJ2-3, with D uncertain. V was pared by 3 bases and J by 4 bases, with 8 bases between. The CDR3 is 13 residues long. Germline loops: CDR1 SGHTA, CDR2 FQGNSA.

This rearrangement joins TRBV25-1 to TRBJ2-1; 8 bases align to TRBD2. The trim removed 2 bases at V and 10 bases at J, leaving 10 bases unmatched. This CDR3 spans 15 amino acids. The germline CDR1 and CDR2 sequences are MGHDK and SYGVNS. CDR3 sequence: CASSELAGLIDEQFF. CDR3 coding DNA: TGTGCCAGCAGTGAACTAGCGGGTCTTATTGACGAGCAGTTCTTC.

This clonotype is medium-sized. DNA for the CDR3: TGTGCCAGCAGCTTAGCGCCAGATAGGTCAGATACGCAGTATTTT. This translates into CASSLAPDRSDTQYF. J is TRBJ2-3 and V is TRBV7-6, with unresolved D. The V end lost 0 bases, the J end lost 4 bases, and 11 bases lay between the germline ends. The CDR3 runs to 15 residues. CDR1 is SGHVS and CDR2 is FNYEAQ in the germline V gene.

This clonotype has a handful of counts. The chain employs TRBV7-8 and TRBJ1-4, with D perhaps matching TRBD1 (6 bases). This CDR3 is 16 amino acids long. Between the trimmed V and J ends, which lost 5 bases and 1 base, there was a span of 14 bases. In germline, CDR1 is SGHVS, CDR2 FQNEAQ. Here the CDR3 reads CASSPNLRGTNEKLFF. Written as DNA, the CDR3 is TGTGCCAGCAGCCCCAACCTCAGGGGAACTAATGAAAAACTGTTTTTT.

The rearrangement joins TRBV7-2 to TRBJ2-1; 7 bases align to TRBD1. Per the germline V gene, CDR1 is SGHTA and CDR2 is FQGNSA. CDR3 length: 15 amino acids. The junction had 13 bases not matched to a gene; V was cut back by 4 bases and J by 10 bases. CDR3 residues: CASSSETGTSYEQFF. CDR3 DNA: TGTGCCAGCAGCTCAGAGACAGGGACCTCCTACGAGCAGTTCTTC. The full variable domain, completed using reference TRBV7-2 and TRBJ2-1, is GAGVSQSPSNKVTEKGKDVELRCDPISGHTALYWYRQSLGQGLEFLIYFQGNSAPDKSGLPSDRFSAERTGGSVSTLTIQRTQQEDSAVYLCASSSETGTSYEQFFGPGTRLTVL.

This clonotype was counted only a few times. A read error may produce the germline difference seen at one junction end. The V call is TRBV27, the J call TRBJ2-1; D may be TRBD1 (6 bases). Germline loops: CDR1 MNHEY, CDR2 SMNVEV (reference sequence). There are 12 residues in the CDR3. CDR3 sequence (DNA): TGTGTCAGCAGTCCGCCCAGGGGCGAGCAGTTCTTC. Its translation: CVSSPPRGEQFF.

The chain joins TRBV7-8 to TRBJ2-2; 14 bases are a match to TRBD2. V lost 4 bases to trimming and J lost 7 bases; unmatched junction nucleotides: 2. The germline V gene encodes CDR1 SGHVS and CDR2 FQNEAQ. The CDR3 length is 15 residues. The CDR3 nucleotides read TGTGCCAGCAGCTATGGGACTAGCGGGAGCGGGGAGCTGTTTTTT. Protein: CASSYGTSGSGELFF.

This clonotype has a single count. The chain uses TRBV7-8 and TRBJ1-1; D is possibly TRBD1 (5 bases). V gave up 3 bases and J gave up 6 bases, with 11 bases separating them. This CDR3 region has 13 residues. CDR1 is SGHVS and CDR2 is FQNEAQ in the germline V gene. The CDR3 protein is CASSFWGKPEAFF. The CDR3, as DNA: TGTGCCAGCAGCTTTTGGGGCAAACCTGAAGCTTTCTTT.

This clonotype was seen repeatedly, ten times or more. The chain has TRBV12-3 or TRBV12-4 and TRBJ2-1; maybe TRBD1 (6 bases). The CDR3 length is 15 residues. V was trimmed by 5 bases and J by 10 bases, leaving 21 bases between them. The chain's CDR3 is CASSLPTGSSYEQFF. The CDR3 DNA sequence: TGTGCCAGCAGTCTCCCGACAGGAAGCTCCTACGAGCAGTTCTTC.

This clonotype was picked up one time. The CDR3 DNA is TGTGCCTGCAGTAGCGGGAGTCGCACAGATACGCAGTATTTT. It codes for CACSSGSRTDTQYF. The chain is built from TRBV30 and TRBJ2-3; 9 bases align to TRBD2. The germline gives CDR1 GTSNPN, CDR2 SVGIG (reference sequence). The CDR3 sequence is 14 residues long. Germline trimming cut 6 bases from V and 1 base from J; bases unmatched to any gene: 5.